This is a list of T cell receptor beta chains from one sample in a study of cytomegalovirus exposure and HLA in healthy donors. Repertoires were generated with immunoSEQ multiplex PCR, while TCRdb's copy carries only in-frame clones and drops some. The sample holds approximately 110,000 clones; 76% are singletons and the top ten take about 2%. Sequences were obtained from PBMCs. Receptors were obtained from a man aged 50 to 59 in good health and CMV-seronegative. CDR3s include the opening cysteine and the closing phenylalanine or tryptophan. D genes are given only for firm matches. Some rows have no size entry. The others give once, few or many, or a class for an expanded clone.

d_call,j_call,v_call,clone_size,cdr3_aa
NA,TRBJ1-1,TRBV9,NA,CASSVLGASTEAFF
NA,TRBJ1-2,TRBV21-1,NA,CASSKTPGGAYGYTF
NA,TRBJ1-2,TRBV5-1,NA,CASSLGADYGYTF
TRBD1,TRBJ2-3,TRBV4-1,NA,CASSQDRGTGATDTQYF
TRBD1,TRBJ1-2,TRBV7-9,NA,CSSSSGQGDYGYTF
NA,TRBJ2-5,TRBV25-1,NA,CASSERLGGGETQYF
TRBD1,TRBJ2-5,TRBV5-6,NA,CASSLGGTGDETQYF
NA,TRBJ2-1,TRBV6-1,NA,CAIQPGSYNEQFF
NA,TRBJ2-7,TRBV2,once,CASRTPGDYEQYF
NA,TRBJ1-1,TRBV6-4,NA,CASSGSGEKGEAFF
NA,TRBJ2-7,TRBV7-6,NA,CASSQDRPYEQYF
TRBD1,TRBJ1-4,TRBV4-2,NA,CASSQATGGNNEKLFF
NA,TRBJ1-2,TRBV6-5,NA,CASSLSDGAYGYTF
NA,TRBJ1-1,TRBV6-1,NA,CASSGGFTDTEAFF
NA,TRBJ2-1,TRBV7-9,once,CASSLLTGTFYNEQFF
TRBD2,TRBJ2-5,TRBV19,NA,CASKKSGGPQETQYF
NA,TRBJ1-1,TRBV9,NA,CASSPRAGGAEAFF
NA,TRBJ1-1,TRBV4-1,NA,CASSQEGSQRNTEAFF
TRBD1,TRBJ1-1,TRBV18,few,CASSRRTGNTEAFF
NA,TRBJ1-1,TRBV2,few,CASSVMSSAEAFF
NA,TRBJ2-5,TRBV9,NA,CASSVGRELTQYF
NA,TRBJ1-4,TRBV21-1,NA,CASSKGASRQGARKDEKLFF